This T cell receptor (beta chain) was profiled in a study of blood T cell repertoires in COVID-19. In the study overall: Samples taken during acute and convalescent COVID-19 were collected in the United States, Italy and Spain. In each case, the material was cDNA or gDNA derived from T cells, B-cell-depleted T cells, or PBMCs.

In the original workflow: Estimates of nucleated cell counts were drawn from the amplification of reference gene primers. Profiling relied on immunoSEQ multiplex PCR, and the TCRdb table lists in-frame clones only, not all of them. For V, J and clone size, that table is used; D and trimming come from the DNA. The data hold about 44,000 clones, with over 80% observed a single time. This clone has just one count. The CDR3 is made up of 16 amino acids. Germline trimming cut 2 bases from V and 1 base from J; bases unmatched to any gene: 9. Germline values: CDR1 GTSNPN, CDR2 SVGIG (reference sequence). This chain connects TRBV30 to TRBJ2-7, with 9 bases matching TRBD1. What was sequenced was peripheral blood. This clonotype originated in a woman in her forties with acute or convalescent COVID-19. The DNA for the CDR3 is TGTGCCTGGAGTAAACCGGGACAGGGATCTTCCTACGAGCAGTACTTC. Protein sequence: CAWSKPGQGSSYEQYF. The full variable domain, with the rest looked up from reference TRBV30 and TRBJ2-7, is SQTIHQWPATLVQPVGSPLSLECTVEGTSNPNLYWYRQAAGRGLQLLFYSVGIGQISSEVPQNLSASRPQDRQFILSSKKLLLSDSGFYLCAWSKPGQGSSYEQYFGPGTRLTVT.